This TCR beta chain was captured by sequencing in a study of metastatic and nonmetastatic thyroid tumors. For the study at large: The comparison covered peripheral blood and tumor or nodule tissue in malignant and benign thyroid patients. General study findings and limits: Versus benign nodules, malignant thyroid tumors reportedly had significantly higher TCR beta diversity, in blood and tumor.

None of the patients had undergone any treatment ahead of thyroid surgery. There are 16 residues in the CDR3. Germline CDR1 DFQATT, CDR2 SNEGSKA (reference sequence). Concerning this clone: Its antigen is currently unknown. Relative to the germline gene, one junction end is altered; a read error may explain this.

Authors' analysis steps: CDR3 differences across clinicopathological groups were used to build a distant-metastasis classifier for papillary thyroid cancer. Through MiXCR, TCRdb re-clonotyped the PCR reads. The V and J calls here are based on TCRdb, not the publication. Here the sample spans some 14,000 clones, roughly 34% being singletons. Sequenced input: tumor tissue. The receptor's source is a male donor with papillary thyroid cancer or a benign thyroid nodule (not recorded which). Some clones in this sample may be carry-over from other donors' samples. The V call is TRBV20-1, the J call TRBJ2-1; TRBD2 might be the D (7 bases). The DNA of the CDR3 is TGCAGTGCTAGAGTGTCCCGGGGGGCAGGATACAATGATCAGTTCTTC. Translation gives CSARVSRGAGYNDQFF.